This T cell receptor beta chain comes out of a study of blood T cell repertoires in COVID-19. Study background: The United States, Italy and Spain provided the acute and convalescent COVID-19 samples. The cDNA or gDNA used as material had been derived from T cells, B-cell-depleted T cells, or PBMCs.

V dropped 7 bases and J dropped 1 base, with 16 bases sitting between them. CDR1 and CDR2 from the germline V gene are SQVTM and ANQGSEA. This CDR3 comprises 14 residues. In the source study's methods: Scientists estimated how many nucleated cells there were by amplifying reference gene primers. Sequencing used immunoSEQ multiplex PCR; TCRdb keeps in-frame clones, though not all of them. That table furnishes V, J and clone size, whereas the DNA furnished D and trimming. Of around 30,000 clones listed, roughly 84% are singletons. Sequenced: peripheral blood. This chain uses TRBV29-1 with TRBJ2-5; D is possibly TRBD2 (6 bases). The sequence was collected from a human donor in a cohort sampled during active COVID-19. The donor label of this sample is uncertain. The CDR3 nucleotides read TGCAGCGCCATAAGGGGAGGCCCCCAAGAGACCCAGTACTTC. Amino acids: CSAIRGGPQETQYF.